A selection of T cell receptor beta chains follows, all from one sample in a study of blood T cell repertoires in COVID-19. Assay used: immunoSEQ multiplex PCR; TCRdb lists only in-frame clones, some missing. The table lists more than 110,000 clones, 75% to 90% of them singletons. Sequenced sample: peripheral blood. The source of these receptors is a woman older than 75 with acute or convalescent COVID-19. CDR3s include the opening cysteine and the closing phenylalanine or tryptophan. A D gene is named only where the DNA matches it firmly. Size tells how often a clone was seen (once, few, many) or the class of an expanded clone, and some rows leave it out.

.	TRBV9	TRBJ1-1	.	TGTGCCAGCAGCGTAGAGGGGGGGATGAACACTGAAGCTTTCTTT	CASSVEGGMNTEAFF
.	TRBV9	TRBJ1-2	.	TGTGCCAGCACGTCTCACCCAGGGGCAGTTAACTATGGCTACACCTTC	CASTSHPGAVNYGYTF
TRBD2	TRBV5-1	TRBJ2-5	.	TGCGCCAGCAGTTCCGGGACTAGTGATGAGACCCAGTACTTC	CASSSGTSDETQYF
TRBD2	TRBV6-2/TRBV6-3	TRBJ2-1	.	TGTGCCAGCAGTTACGGCACGACTAGCGGGGGGGGCGTATTTGGTGAGCAGTTCTTC	CASSYGTTSGGGVFGEQFF
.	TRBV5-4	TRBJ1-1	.	TGTGCCAGCAGCTCCGGAAACGGGCAGGGAGGAGGCACTGAAGCTTTCTTT	CASSSGNGQGGGTEAFF
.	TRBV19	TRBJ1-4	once	TGTGCCAGTAGTATGGGAGCCTATGAAAAACTGTTTTTT	CASSMGAYEKLFF
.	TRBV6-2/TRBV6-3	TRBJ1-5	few	TGTGCCAGCAGTTACTCGAAGGGGGTTGGCAATCAGCCCCAGCATTTT	CASSYSKGVGNQPQHF
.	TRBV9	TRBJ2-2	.	TGTGCCAGCAGCGTATCCACAGGGCCTCAGGTCAACACCGGGGAGCTGTTTTTT	CASSVSTGPQVNTGELFF
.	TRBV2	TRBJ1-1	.	TGTGCCAGCAGTTTTCTTGACAGTATGAACACTGAAGCTTTCTTT	CASSFLDSMNTEAFF
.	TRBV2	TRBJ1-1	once	TGTGCCAGCAGTAAAGTGTCGGGGGGTACTGAAGCTTTCTTT	CASSKVSGGTEAFF
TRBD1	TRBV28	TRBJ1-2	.	TGTGCCAGCATTAGGACAGGGCTTCGGTATGGCTACACCTTC	CASIRTGLRYGYTF
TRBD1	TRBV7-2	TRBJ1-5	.	TGTGCCAGCAGCTCCGACAGGGATAAACCCCAGCATTTT	CASSSDRDKPQHF
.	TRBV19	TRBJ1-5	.	TGTGCCAGTAGTACCCGACCGGGGGGTAGCAATCAGCCCCAGCATTTT	CASSTRPGGSNQPQHF
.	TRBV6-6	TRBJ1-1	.	TGTGCCAGCAGTTACTCGGGAGGGGGGAACACTGAAGCTTTCTTT	CASSYSGGGNTEAFF
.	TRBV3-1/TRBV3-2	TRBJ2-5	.	TGTGCCAGCAGCCAAGCCAATACCCAGTACTTC	CASSQANTQYF
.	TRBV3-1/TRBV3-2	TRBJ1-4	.	TGTGCCAGCAGCCAGTCTGGCCGCGCGGGGGAAAAACTGTTTTTT	CASSQSGRAGEKLFF
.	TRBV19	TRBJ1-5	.	TGTGCCAGTAGTATAGATCAATGGACATGGGGATGGAGCAATCAGCCCCAGCATTTT	CASSIDQWTWGWSNQPQHF
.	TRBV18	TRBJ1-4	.	TGTGCCAGCTCACCGTGGAGCAGTCATGAAAAACTGTTTTTT	CASSPWSSHEKLFF
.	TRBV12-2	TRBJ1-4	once	TGTGCAAGTCGCTTGGAGAGGCCGGATGAAAAACTGTTTTTT	CASRLERPDEKLFF
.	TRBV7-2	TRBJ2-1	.	TGTGCCAGCAGCTTGATGTCAGGGCCCTACAATGAGCAGTTCTTC	CASSLMSGPYNEQFF
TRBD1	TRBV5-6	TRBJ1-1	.	TGTGCCAGCAGCTTGGTGCCGGGACAGGTATCTTTCTTT	CASSLVPGQVSFF
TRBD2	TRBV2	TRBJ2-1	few	TGTGCCAGCAGCTCCAGCGGGAGGACATTCAATGAGCAGTTCTTC	CASSSSGRTFNEQFF
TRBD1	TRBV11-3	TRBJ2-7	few	TGTGCCAGCAGCTTAACCGGGACAGGGGACGAGCAGTACTTC	CASSLTGTGDEQYF
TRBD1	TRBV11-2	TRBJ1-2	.	TGTGCCAGCAGCTTAGGACAGGGGGCCCTTAACTATGGCTACACCTTC	CASSLGQGALNYGYTF